A selection of T cell receptor beta chains follows, all from one sample in a study of shared clonotypes between healthy human individuals. The protocol was immunoSEQ multiplex PCR, while the TCRdb copy is restricted to in-frame clones and leaves out a portion. The table has 2.3 million or so clones, 85% to 95% seen once. What was sequenced was naive CD4+ T cells from PBMCs. Every receptor here comes from a man younger than 35 in good health. Some clones in this sample may be carry-over from other donors' samples. Both conserved end residues are trimmed from each CDR3.

CDR3aa: ASRRGPTNYGYT; v_gene: TRBV27; len: 12
CDR3aa: ASSLVAGLAKNIQY; v_gene: TRBV11-2; len: 14
CDR3aa: ASSMGHPDTQY; v_gene: TRBV19; len: 11
CDR3aa: AISAVGAYNEQF; v_gene: TRBV10-3; len: 12
CDR3aa: ASSLTSGSPTGELF; v_gene: TRBV5-4; len: 14
CDR3aa: ASSRPGLAGEGAQF; v_gene: TRBV5-1; len: 14
CDR3aa: ASSLVGSPLNIYEQY; v_gene: TRBV5-1; len: 15
CDR3aa: ASRPREGARGNTIY; v_gene: TRBV6-6; len: 14
CDR3aa: ASSWNGGTEAF; v_gene: TRBV5-6; len: 11
CDR3aa: SVEQATNYGYT; v_gene: TRBV29-1; len: 11
CDR3aa: AWSADQPNTEAF; v_gene: TRBV30; len: 12
CDR3aa: ASSFKSSGADTQY; v_gene: TRBV7-9; len: 13
CDR3aa: ASSIQGAYQPQH; v_gene: TRBV7-2; len: 12
CDR3aa: ASGGQITDTQY; v_gene: TRBV2; len: 11
CDR3aa: ASSLIAGGFYEQY; v_gene: TRBV7-3; len: 13
CDR3aa: ASSLSSGSYEQY; v_gene: TRBV9; len: 12
CDR3aa: AWSVLETQY; v_gene: TRBV30; len: 9
CDR3aa: ASSPSSPAEAF; v_gene: TRBV5-1; len: 11
CDR3aa: ASSPDSGRSYEQY; v_gene: TRBV18; len: 13
CDR3aa: ASSLQGNEQY; v_gene: TRBV7-2; len: 10
CDR3aa: ASSPLTVSNQPQH; v_gene: TRBV6-1; len: 13
CDR3aa: ASSGTGQGYGYT; v_gene: TRBV28; len: 12
CDR3aa: AISNRGDYGYT; v_gene: TRBV10-3; len: 11
CDR3aa: ASSYWRAGEELF; v_gene: TRBV6-5; len: 12
CDR3aa: ASSQERGGGNTGELF; v_gene: TRBV4-1; len: 15
CDR3aa: ASSQGTAATNEKLF; v_gene: TRBV4-1; len: 14
CDR3aa: ASSDMGTSGRYEQY; v_gene: TRBV5-4; len: 14
CDR3aa: ASSLAGSGQGRREQY; v_gene: TRBV11-2; len: 15
CDR3aa: ASSVVFGAGAEAF; v_gene: TRBV9; len: 13
CDR3aa: AWSVGRDTEAF; v_gene: TRBV30; len: 11
CDR3aa: ASSYSGQGGQPQH; v_gene: TRBV6-5; len: 13
CDR3aa: ASSLGTGQGNTGELF; v_gene: TRBV11-3; len: 15
CDR3aa: ASSLEGYNQPQH; v_gene: TRBV5-1; len: 12
CDR3aa: ASSVALYPYEQY; v_gene: TRBV9; len: 12
CDR3aa: ASRWTGGWTDTQY; v_gene: TRBV19; len: 13
CDR3aa: ASSYSKGGVYGYT; v_gene: TRBV6-5; len: 13
CDR3aa: ASSLVLAENSYNEQF; v_gene: TRBV7-3; len: 15
CDR3aa: ASSETQGSTDTQY; v_gene: TRBV5-1; len: 13
CDR3aa: ASSFFTDTQY; v_gene: TRBV7-2; len: 10
CDR3aa: ASSLAILAGGPGEF; v_gene: TRBV5-1; len: 14